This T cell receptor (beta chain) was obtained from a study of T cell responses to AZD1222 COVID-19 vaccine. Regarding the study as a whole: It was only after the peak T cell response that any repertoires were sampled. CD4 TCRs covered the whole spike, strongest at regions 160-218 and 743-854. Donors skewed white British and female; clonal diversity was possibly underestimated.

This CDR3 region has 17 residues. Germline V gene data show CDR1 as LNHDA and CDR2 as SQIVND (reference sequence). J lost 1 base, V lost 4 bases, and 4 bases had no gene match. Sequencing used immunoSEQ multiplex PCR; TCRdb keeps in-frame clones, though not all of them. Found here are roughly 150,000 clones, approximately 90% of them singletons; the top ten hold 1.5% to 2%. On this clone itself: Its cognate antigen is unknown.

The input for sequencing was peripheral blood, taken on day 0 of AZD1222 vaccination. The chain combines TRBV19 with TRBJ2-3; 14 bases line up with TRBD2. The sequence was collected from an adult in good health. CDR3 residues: CASSTGLAGVGTDTQYF. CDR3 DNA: TGTGCCAGTAGTACGGGACTAGCGGGAGTAGGCACAGATACGCAGTATTTT. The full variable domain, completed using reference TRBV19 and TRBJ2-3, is DGGITQSPKYLFRKEGQNVTLSCEQNLNHDAMYWYRQDPGQGLRLIYYSQIVNDFQKGDIAEGYSVSREKKESFPLTVTSAQKNPTAFYLCASSTGLAGVGTDTQYFGPGTRLTVL.